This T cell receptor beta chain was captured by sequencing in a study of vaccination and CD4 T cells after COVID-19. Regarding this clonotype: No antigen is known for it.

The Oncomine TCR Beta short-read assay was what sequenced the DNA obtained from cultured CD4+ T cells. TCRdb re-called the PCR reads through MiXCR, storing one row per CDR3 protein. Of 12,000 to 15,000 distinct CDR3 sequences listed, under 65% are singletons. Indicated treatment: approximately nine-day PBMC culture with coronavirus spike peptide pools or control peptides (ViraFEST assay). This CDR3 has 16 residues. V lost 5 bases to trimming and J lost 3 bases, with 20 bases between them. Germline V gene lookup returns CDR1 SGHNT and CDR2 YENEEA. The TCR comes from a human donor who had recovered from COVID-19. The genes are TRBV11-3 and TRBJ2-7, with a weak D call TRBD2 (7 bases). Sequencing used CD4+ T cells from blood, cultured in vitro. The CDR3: CASSPPGRRGLYEQYF. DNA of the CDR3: TGTGCCAGCAGCCCGCCGGGACGGCGGGGGCTCTACGAGCAGTACTTC. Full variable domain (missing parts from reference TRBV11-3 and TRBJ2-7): EAGVVQSPRYKIIEKKQPVAFWCNPISGHNTLYWYLQNLGQGPELLIRYENEEAVDDSQLPKDRFSAERLKGVDSTLKIQPAELGDSAVYLCASSPPGRRGLYEQYFGPGTRLTVT.